Listed here is a single T cell receptor (beta chain). This sample is drawn from a study of blood T cell repertoires in COVID-19. Study-level background: Samples came from the United States, Italy and Spain, spanning acute and convalescent COVID-19. In each case, the material was cDNA or gDNA derived from T cells, B-cell-depleted T cells, or PBMCs.

J lost 8 bases, V lost 5 bases, and 11 bases had no gene match. This CDR3 contains 15 residues. Germline V gene data show CDR1 as LNHDA and CDR2 as SQIVND (reference sequence). Original handling: From reference gene primer amplification, estimates of nucleated cell counts were derived. Profiled with immunoSEQ multiplex PCR; TCRdb holds only in-frame clones, not every one. For V, J and clone size, that table is used; D and trimming come from the DNA. The sample lists over 80,000 clones, roughly 86% occurring once. This TCR was sampled from a human donor in a cohort sampled during active COVID-19. The rearrangement links TRBV19 to TRBJ1-4; 7 bases match TRBD1. Sequencing input: peripheral blood. The CDR3 DNA sequence: TGTGCCAGTAGTGAGACCGAGGGGGCGCGGGAAAAACTGTTTTTT. It is translated as CASSETEGAREKLFF.